This entry lists 17 T cell receptor beta chains sequenced from one sample in a study of blood T cell repertoires in COVID-19 (TCRdb year 2020). Libraries were constructed by the immunoSEQ multiplex PCR assay. TCRdb provides this immuneACCESS table in a form limited to in-frame rearrangements. Some clones are lacking; in checked studies, under half of them reflect an unresolved V gene, and why the rest are absent is not known. A total of about 240,000 clones appear in this sample, around nine tenths of them only once. The ten largest clonotypes hold under 9% of the sample. The sample taken for sequencing was peripheral blood. These receptors were obtained from a woman in her 70s with active or convalescent COVID-19.

This rearrangement joins TRBV7-2 to TRBJ1-2, with D possibly matching TRBD1 (6 bases). From germline, CDR1 is SGHTA and CDR2 FQGNSA. V lost 4 bases to trimming and J lost 6 bases, with 18 bases between them. This CDR3 comprises 15 residues. The CDR3 protein is CASSYNAGAVNGYTF. For the CDR3, the DNA is TGTGCCAGCAGCTACAATGCGGGGGCGGTAAATGGCTACACCTTC.

This clone was counted only a few times. The V and J genes are TRBV4-2 and TRBJ1-4, with D maybe TRBD1 (6 bases). V was pared by 0 bases and J by 5 bases, with 16 bases between. Germline V CDR1 and CDR2: LGHNA, YNFKEQ. This CDR3 contains 17 residues. This CDR3 reads CASSQERLDRTNEKLFF. The CDR3 nucleotides are TGTGCCAGCAGCCAAGAAAGGCTTGACAGGACAAATGAAAAACTGTTTTTT.

The chain is built from TRBV4-1 and TRBJ1-3; 7 nucleotides agree with TRBD1. The CDR3 sequence is 18 residues long. The germline CDR1 and CDR2 sequences are MGHRA and YSYEKL. Trimming at V came to 1 base and at J to 2 bases, leaving 11 bases not matched to a gene. The CDR3 DNA sequence: TGCGCCAGCAGCCAAGGCCCCGTCAGACAGGGTACTGGAAACACCATATATTTT. Translating it yields CASSQGPVRQGTGNTIYF.

This rearrangement joins TRBV5-5 to TRBJ2-2; D is ambiguous. The ends were cut back, 4 bases at V and 2 bases at J, with 12 bases in the middle. The V gene's germline CDR1 is SGHKS and CDR2 YYEKEE (reference sequence). The CDR3 has 15 amino acids. The CDR3 bases are TGTGCCAGCAGCCGCTGGGCCCTCAACACCGGGGAGCTGTTTTTT. Translation gives CASSRWALNTGELFF.

The V gene is TRBV5-1, the J gene TRBJ1-6; no definite D call. The V and J ends lost 0 bases and 5 bases respectively, with 12 bases between them. The CDR3 totals 16 residues. Germline V CDR1 and CDR2: SGHRS, YFSETQ. The CDR3 loop is CASSLAAGRDNSPLHF. DNA of the CDR3: TGCGCCAGCAGCTTGGCGGCAGGCCGAGATAATTCACCCCTCCACTTT.

The V gene is TRBV4-3, the J gene TRBJ1-2; the match to TRBD1 covers 8 bases. V dropped 0 bases and J dropped 6; count of bases not matched to a gene: 6. CDR1 and CDR2 from the germline V gene are LGHNA and YSLEER. This CDR3 comprises 15 residues. The CDR3 nucleotides read TGCGCCAGCAGCCAAGAGGACAGGGAGTGGGATGGCTACACCTTC. Protein sequence: CASSQEDREWDGYTF.

The rearrangement joins TRBV5-1 to TRBJ2-1, with TRBD2 matching over 11 bases. Germline CDR1 and CDR2: SGHRS and YFSETQ. The V gene end was trimmed by 0 bases and the J gene end by 4 bases; junction bases not matched to a gene: 3. This CDR3 contains 16 residues. In DNA form, the CDR3 reads TGCGCCAGCAGCTTGGCAGGGACTAGCGGATACAATGAGCAGTTCTTC. The encoded protein is CASSLAGTSGYNEQFF.

The chain carries TRBV7-3 and TRBJ1-2; 8 positions agree with TRBD1. Looked up from germline, CDR1 is SGHTA and CDR2 is FQGTGA. This CDR3 spans 13 amino acids. Trimming at V came to 5 bases and at J to 7 bases, leaving 6 bases not matched to a gene. The CDR3 DNA reads TGTGCCAGCAGCCCAGGGGGCGCGGGTGGCTACACCTTC. It is translated as CASSPGGAGGYTF.

The rearrangement links TRBV27 to TRBJ2-3, with TRBD2 as a possible D gene (6 bases). Germline CDR1 and CDR2: MNHEY and SMNVEV (reference sequence). The V end was cut by 6 bases, the J end by 0 bases, with 25 bases between. The CDR3 length is 19 residues. The CDR3 protein is CASSPKGPWRGKSTDTQYF. DNA of the CDR3: TGTGCCAGCAGCCCGAAGGGCCCCTGGAGGGGAAAAAGCACAGATACGCAGTATTTT.

V gene TRBV25-1 combines with J gene TRBJ2-3; TRBD2 aligns across 8 bases. The CDR3 length is 13 residues. V was clipped by 10 bases and J by 4 bases; unmatched bases: 7. Germline V gene data show CDR1 as MGHDK and CDR2 as SYGVNS. The CDR3 DNA is TGTGCCACCAGGGGTAGCGGGGCAGATACGCAGTATTTT. It is translated as CATRGSGADTQYF. Full variable domain (remainder filled in from reference TRBV25-1 and TRBJ2-3): EADIYQTPRYLVIGTGKKITLECSQTMGHDKMYWYQQDPGMELHLIHYSYGVNSTEKGDLSSESTVSRIRTEHFPLTLESARPSHTSQYLCATRGSGADTQYFGPGTRLTVL.

The chain combines TRBV2 with TRBJ1-4, with D maybe TRBD1 (6 bases). CDR3 length equals 14 residues. Germline CDR1 reads SNHLY; CDR2 reads FYNNEI. The V end lost 10 bases, the J end lost 7 bases, and 19 bases lay between the germline ends. CDR3 in DNA: TGTGCCAACGGCCGGGACCTAGGGGGTGAAAAACTGTTTTTT. It specifies CANGRDLGGEKLFF.

The chain carries TRBV19 and TRBJ2-3; tentative D call: TRBD2 (5 bases). The CDR3 length is 16 residues. Germline CDR1 reads LNHDA; CDR2 reads SQIVND (reference sequence). V was cut by 5 bases and J by 4 bases, with 19 bases left in between. The CDR3 sequence: CASSLGTRGGSDTQYF. The DNA of the CDR3 is TGTGCCAGTAGTCTCGGCACTAGAGGCGGGTCAGATACGCAGTATTTT.

The chain has TRBV4-3 and TRBJ1-2; unclear D gene. The CDR3 has 15 residues. CDR1 and CDR2 (germline): LGHNA, YSLEER. V lost 0 bases and J lost 4, with 12 bases in between. This chain's CDR3 is CASSQDTQATYGYTF. The CDR3 bases are TGCGCCAGCAGCCAAGATACCCAGGCGACCTATGGCTACACCTTC.

The V call is TRBV10-3, the J call TRBJ1-1, with D possibly TRBD1 on 6 matching bases. V dropped 11 bases and J dropped 5 bases, with 15 bases sitting between them. The CDR3 contains 12 residues. Germline V gene sequence: CDR1 ENHRY, CDR2 SYGVKD. CDR3: CAAQGIGTEAFF. CDR3 DNA sequence: TGTGCCGCACAGGGTATCGGGACTGAAGCTTTCTTT.

The chain recombines TRBV7-8 with TRBJ1-2; a possible D gene is TRBD1 (6 bases). V was trimmed by 5 bases and J by 5 bases, leaving 12 bases between them. The CDR3 totals 13 residues. CDR1 SGHVS and CDR2 FQNEAQ come from the germline V gene. CDR3 DNA sequence: TGTGCCAGCAGCCGGACAGACTTATATGGCTACACCTTC. Amino acid sequence: CASSRTDLYGYTF.

The chain couples TRBV4-3 to TRBJ2-3; 7 nucleotides agree with TRBD2. CDR1 is LGHNA, CDR2 YSLEER, per germline. The junction had 11 bases not matched to a gene; V was cut back by 1 base and J by 10 bases. The CDR3 consists of 15 residues. Here the CDR3 DNA reads TGCGCCAGCAGCCAAGTAGAATGGGGCGGGGGAGCGCAGTATTTT. It encodes CASSQVEWGGGAQYF.

The chain links TRBV19 to TRBJ1-1; 8 positions match TRBD1. CDR3 length: 13 amino acids. V trimming: 8 bases; J trimming: 4 bases; junction bases outside the gene matches: 6. Germline CDR1 and CDR2: LNHDA and SQIVND (reference sequence). CDR3 bases: TGTGCCAGTCGACTCGACAGGGGCACTGAAGCTTTCTTT. Protein: CASRLDRGTEAFF.